One and the same sample provided the 30 T cell receptor beta chains below, sequenced in a study of blood T cell repertoires in COVID-19. Generated by immunoSEQ multiplex PCR, the TCRdb table keeps only in-frame clones and is missing some. The sample holds 88,000 or so clones, 65% to 90% seen once. Sequenced material: peripheral blood. Source of these receptors: a man between 60 and 75 years old with acute or convalescent COVID-19.

The V call is TRBV24-1, the J call TRBJ2-7; TRBD1 agrees at 8 bases. J lost 6 bases, V lost 3 bases, and 3 bases had no gene match. Germline CDR1 KGHDR, CDR2 SFDVKD. CDR3 length: 13 residues. The DNA for the CDR3 is TGTGCCACCAGTGATCCCGACAGGGGCGAGCAGTACTTC. This codes for CATSDPDRGEQYF.

J is TRBJ1-4 and V is TRBV15; 9 bases are shared with TRBD1. Germline V gives CDR1 LNHNV, CDR2 YYDKDF (reference sequence). The length of the CDR3 is 15 residues. V shed 0 bases, J shed 8 bases, and the junction held 4 bases outside the gene matches. The CDR3 spells CATSRDRTGAEKLFF. CDR3 coding DNA: TGTGCCACCAGCAGAGATAGGACAGGGGCCGAAAAACTGTTTTTT.

The chain employs TRBV19 and TRBJ2-5; 7 nucleotides align to TRBD2. V dropped 3 bases and J dropped 1; count of bases not matched to a gene: 5. This CDR3 is built from 15 residues. CDR1 and CDR2 from the germline V gene are LNHDA and SQIVND (reference sequence). The CDR3 loop is CASSILGGGQETQYF. The CDR3 nucleotides read TGTGCCAGTAGTATTTTGGGCGGGGGCCAAGAGACCCAGTACTTC.

Here the CDR3 reads CASRLAGAFYEQYF. CDR3 nucleotide sequence: TGCGCCAGCAGACTAGCGGGGGCCTTTTACGAGCAGTACTTC. The chain has TRBV5-1 and TRBJ2-7; 11 nucleotides align to TRBD2. In germline, CDR1 is SGHRS, CDR2 YFSETQ. V lost 5 bases and J lost 4; bases outside the gene matches: 5. CDR3 length: 14 amino acids.

This clone was counted once. This sequence joins TRBV11-2 and TRBJ2-1; a weak D match, TRBD1 (6 bases). This CDR3 spans 16 amino acids. Trimming removed 1 base from V and 6 bases from J, with 16 bases in between. CDR1 and CDR2 from the germline V gene are SGHAT and FQNNGV. The CDR3 region has the DNA TGTGCCAGCAGCTTAGTTGGGACACATCCGGCCAATGAGCAGTTCTTC. Encoded protein: CASSLVGTHPANEQFF. Full variable domain (remainder filled in from reference TRBV11-2 and TRBJ2-1): EAGVAQSPRYKIIEKRQSVAFWCNPISGHATLYWYQQILGQGPKLLIQFQNNGVVDDSQLPKDRFSAERLKGVDSTLKIQPAKLEDSAVYLCASSLVGTHPANEQFFGPGTRLTVL.

The chain uses TRBV6-6 and TRBJ2-5; 16 positions agree with TRBD2. CDR3 length equals 18 residues. J was trimmed by 5 bases and V by 5 bases; bases with no gene match: 11. The germline CDR1 and CDR2 sequences are MNHNY and SVGAGI (reference sequence). CDR3 protein: CASSRGTSGRGFWETQYF. The CDR3 nucleotides are TGTGCCAGCAGTCGCGGGACTAGCGGGAGGGGATTCTGGGAGACCCAGTACTTC.

The chain joins TRBV5-4 to TRBJ1-3; a weak D match, TRBD1 (5 bases). CDR1 SGHNT and CDR2 YYREEE come from the germline V gene (reference sequence). Trimming took off 5 bases at V and 0 bases at J, with 9 bases between the two ends. CDR3 length equals 14 residues. The CDR3 nucleotides read TGTGCCAGCAGTCGACAGAGCTCTGGAAACACCATATATTTT. Amino acid sequence: CASSRQSSGNTIYF.

J is TRBJ2-5 and V is TRBV6-1; 10 nucleotides line up with TRBD1. Germline V gene sequence: CDR1 MNHNS, CDR2 SASEGT. With V trimmed by 2 bases and J by 4 bases, 4 bases remained unmatched. The CDR3 totals 15 residues. The CDR3 region is CASSESWTGGETQYF. As DNA, the CDR3 is TGTGCCAGCAGTGAATCGTGGACAGGGGGAGAGACCCAGTACTTC.

This CDR3 reads CASSLDAGTYEQYF. Here the CDR3 DNA reads TGTGCCAGCAGCTTAGATGCGGGAACCTACGAGCAGTACTTC. The V call is TRBV13, the J call TRBJ2-7; TRBD2 is a possible D gene (6 bases). CDR3 length: 14 residues. Trimming took off 1 base at V and 2 bases at J, with 9 bases between the two ends. The V gene's germline CDR1 is PRHDT and CDR2 FYEKMQ (reference sequence). Full variable domain (outside the CDR3, taken from reference TRBV13 and TRBJ2-7): AAGVIQSPRHLIKEKRETATLKCYPIPRHDTVYWYQQGPGQDPQFLISFYEKMQSDKGSIPDRFSAQQFSDYHSELNMSSLELGDSALYFCASSLDAGTYEQYFGPGTRLTVT.

The V gene is TRBV9, the J gene TRBJ2-3; 9 bases map to TRBD2. CDR1 SGDLS and CDR2 YYNGEE come from the germline V gene. The J segment lost 0 bases and the V segment lost 3 bases, leaving 5 bases of the junction unmatched. This CDR3 region has 16 residues. The CDR3 region is CASSARLAASTDTQYF. In DNA, the CDR3 is TGTGCCAGCAGCGCCCGACTAGCGGCGAGCACAGATACGCAGTATTTT.

This chain connects TRBV7-8 to TRBJ2-3, with D hard to call. CDR1 is SGHVS, CDR2 FQNEAQ, per germline. The CDR3 spans 14 residues. The germline V and J ends were trimmed by 2 bases and 4 bases, with 10 bases remaining between them. The CDR3 loop is CASSLPRLPDTQYF. Here the CDR3 DNA reads TGTGCCAGCAGCTTACCCCGACTCCCAGATACGCAGTATTTT.

V is TRBV9 and J is TRBJ2-5, with TRBD2 matching 8 bases. Losses at the gene ends were 2 bases for V and 4 bases for J; bases not matched to a gene: 7. Germline V CDR1 and CDR2: SGDLS, YYNGEE. This CDR3 has 15 amino acids. CDR3 sequence reads: CASSVSGSGRETQYF. CDR3 coding DNA: TGTGCCAGCAGCGTCAGCGGGAGTGGGCGAGAGACCCAGTACTTC.

The chain couples TRBV7-2 to TRBJ1-2, with TRBD1 as a possible D gene (6 bases). Between the trimmed V and J ends, which lost 5 bases and 0 bases, there was a span of 10 bases. This CDR3 spans 14 amino acids. Germline V gene data show CDR1 as SGHTA and CDR2 as FQGNSA. The CDR3 sequence is CASSEDRSNYGYTF. The CDR3 DNA follows: TGTGCCAGCAGCGAGGACAGATCTAACTATGGCTACACCTTC. The whole variable domain, remainder taken from reference TRBV7-2 and TRBJ1-2, is GAGVSQSPSNKVTEKGKDVELRCDPISGHTALYWYRQSLGQGLEFLIYFQGNSAPDKSGLPSDRFSAERTGGSVSTLTIQRTQQEDSAVYLCASSEDRSNYGYTFGSGTRLTVV.

The count of this clone is one. V gene TRBV5-4 combines with J gene TRBJ1-3; D gene uncertain. V was clipped by 0 bases and J by 0 bases, with 7 bases between them. This CDR3 is built from 15 residues. Germline V gene lookup returns CDR1 SGHNT and CDR2 YYREEE (reference sequence). In DNA, the CDR3 is TGTGCCAGCAGCTTGGACTCGGGCTCTGGAAACACCATATATTTT. Its protein is CASSLDSGSGNTIYF.

CDR3 bases: TGCGCCAGCAGCCAAGGACTAGCGGGAGCGACCCCCCTCGAGCAGTACTTC. Residues: CASSQGLAGATPLEQYF. The chain is built from TRBV4-1 and TRBJ2-7; 12 bases agree with TRBD2. Germline V gene data show CDR1 as MGHRA and CDR2 as YSYEKL. The CDR3 is 17 amino acids. With V trimmed by 1 base and J by 6 bases, 10 bases remained unmatched.

This clone was observed once. This rearrangement joins TRBV5-1 to TRBJ2-3; 8 bases match TRBD2. Germline V gene sequence: CDR1 SGHRS, CDR2 YFSETQ. V lost 2 bases, J lost 2 bases, and 4 bases stayed unmatched. CDR3 length: 15 residues. The CDR3 DNA follows: TGCGCCAGCAGCTTCCCTGGACTAGCCACAGATACGCAGTATTTT. This translates into CASSFPGLATDTQYF.

This rearrangement joins TRBV11-2 to TRBJ2-1; 8 bases align to TRBD2. The germline V gene has CDR1 SGHAT and CDR2 FQNNGV. V was pared by 5 bases and J by 12 bases, with 21 bases of the junction left unmatched. The CDR3 runs to 17 residues. DNA for the CDR3: TGTGCCAGCAGCGAATTGAGAGGGAGGGGGACTAGGAAGGTGCAGTTCTTC. Protein sequence: CASSELRGRGTRKVQFF.

The chain's CDR3 is CASSPVGQGVYGYTF. In DNA, the CDR3 is TGTGCCAGCAGCCCCGTAGGACAGGGGGTCTATGGCTACACCTTC. This sequence joins TRBV3-1 (or the pseudogene TRBV3-2) and TRBJ1-2; 10 bases map to TRBD1. In germline, CDR1 is LGHDT, CDR2 YNNKEL (reference sequence). The CDR3 runs to 15 residues. Trimming removed 4 bases from V and 4 bases from J; junction bases left unmatched: 6.

The rearrangement uses TRBV15 and TRBJ2-2, with TRBD2 matching over 13 bases. Germline trimming cut 0 bases from V and 4 bases from J; bases unmatched to any gene: 11. CDR1 is LNHNV and CDR2 is YYDKDF in the germline V gene (reference sequence). The CDR3 covers 20 residues. CDR3 DNA sequence: TGTGCCACCAGCAGAGATCCTGAAGGACTAGCGGGGGTCGGCACCGGGGAGCTGTTTTTT. The encoded protein is CATSRDPEGLAGVGTGELFF.

V gene TRBV5-1 combines with J gene TRBJ2-3; 8 nucleotides align to TRBD2. The CDR3 is made up of 16 amino acids. J lost 4 bases, V lost 0 bases, and 7 bases had no gene match. Germline CDR1 is SGHRS and CDR2 is YFSETQ. CDR3 sequence reads: CASSLDGAGEADTQYF. CDR3 sequence (DNA): TGCGCCAGCAGCTTGGACGGAGCGGGAGAAGCAGATACGCAGTATTTT.

This chain connects TRBV29-1 to TRBJ2-7, with D perhaps matching TRBD2 (5 bases). V dropped 2 bases and J dropped 5 bases, with 16 bases sitting between them. The germline CDR1 and CDR2 sequences are SQVTM and ANQGSEA. The CDR3 consists of 14 residues. The CDR3 region has the DNA TGCAGCGTTGAAAGTCGGGGAGTGGGGAACGAGCAGTACTTC. Protein sequence: CSVESRGVGNEQYF.

This chain connects TRBV7-6 to TRBJ1-6; 10 bases line up with TRBD1. The V and J ends lost 1 base and 9 bases, in that order; junction bases with no gene match: 9. This CDR3 spans 17 amino acids. From germline, CDR1 is SGHVS and CDR2 FNYEAQ. The CDR3 nucleotides read TGTGCCAGCAGCTTAGGGAGCGCGGGACAGGGGCTTTCACCCCTCCACTTT. It codes for CASSLGSAGQGLSPLHF.

The rearrangement uses TRBV4-1 and TRBJ1-1; 8 bases align to TRBD1. This CDR3 is built from 16 residues. Losses at the gene ends were 4 bases for V and 1 base for J; bases not matched to a gene: 8. CDR1 is MGHRA, CDR2 YSYEKL, per germline. The DNA of the CDR3 is TGCGCCAGCAGCCGCGGGACAGGACTACGGAACACTGAAGCTTTCTTT. This sequence encodes CASSRGTGLRNTEAFF.

The chain recombines TRBV21-1 with TRBJ2-2; the DNA was not compared with TRBD2, the D call given in the table. TRBV21-1 is a recognized pseudogene. The CDR3 totals 15 residues. CDR3 sequence: CASRGLLRNTGELFF. DNA of the CDR3: TGTGCCAGCAGAGGACTACTTAGGAACACCGGGGAGCTGTTTTTT.

V usage is TRBV15 and J usage is TRBJ1-1, with D unclear. V lost 4 bases and J 1 base, leaving 7 bases between the germline ends. The CDR3 consists of 13 residues. Germline-derived CDR1 and CDR2 are LNHNV and YYDKDF (reference sequence). Here the CDR3 reads CATSTQQNTEAFF. The CDR3 DNA reads as TGTGCCACCAGCACCCAACAGAACACTGAAGCTTTCTTT.

This chain joins TRBV7-9 and TRBJ2-3; TRBD2 matches 11 bases. V was clipped by 1 base and J by 4 bases; unmatched bases: 10. CDR3 length: 18 residues. Germline V lookup: CDR1 SEHNR, CDR2 FQNEAQ (reference sequence). The CDR3 DNA reads as TGTGCCAGCAGCTTAGACTTTAGCGGGGGGGAGAGTTCAGATACGCAGTATTTT. It yields the protein CASSLDFSGGESSDTQYF. Looking up the rest from reference TRBV7-9 and TRBJ2-3 gives the full variable domain: DTGVSQNPRHKITKRGQNVTFRCDPISEHNRLYWYRQTLGQGPEFLTYFQNEAQLEKSRLLSDRFSAERPKGSFSTLEIQRTEQGDSAMYLCASSLDFSGGESSDTQYFGPGTRLTVL.

The V gene is TRBV30, the J gene TRBJ1-2; 12 positions agree with TRBD1. This CDR3 region has 15 residues. With V trimmed by 2 bases and J by 3 bases, 4 bases remained unmatched. Germline V gene data show CDR1 as GTSNPN and CDR2 as SVGIG (reference sequence). In nucleotides, the CDR3 is TGTGCCTGGAGTAGGGACAGGGGGCCTGACTATGGCTACACCTTC. It translates to CAWSRDRGPDYGYTF.

There are a few counts of this clone. This CDR3 reads CASSMGQGAGAFF. CDR3 coding DNA: TGTGCCAGCAGCATGGGACAGGGGGCGGGAGCTTTCTTT. The V and J genes are TRBV7-8 and TRBJ1-1; TRBD1 matches 12 bases. V was pared by 5 bases and J by 10 bases, with 5 bases of the junction left unmatched. Germline CDR1 is SGHVS and CDR2 is FQNEAQ. This CDR3 comprises 13 residues. The whole variable domain, remainder taken from reference TRBV7-8 and TRBJ1-1, is GAGVSQSPRYKVAKRGQDVALRCDPISGHVSLFWYQQALGQGPEFLTYFQNEAQLDKSGLPSDRFFAERPEGSVSTLKIQRTQQEDSAVYLCASSMGQGAGAFFGQGTRLTVV.

V is TRBV5-4 and J is TRBJ2-4; TRBD2 agrees at 10 bases. The CDR3 contains 18 residues. The germline V gene has CDR1 SGHNT and CDR2 YYREEE (reference sequence). J gave up 2 bases and V 4 bases, and 12 bases lay outside the gene matches. The CDR3 bases are TGTGCCAGCAGCCCTTGGAGCGGGGGGGCCGGGACCAAAAACATTCAGTACTTC. Protein: CASSPWSGGAGTKNIQYF. Filled out from reference TRBV5-4 and TRBJ2-4, the complete variable domain reads ETGVTQSPTHLIKTRGQQVTLRCSSQSGHNTVSWYQQALGQGPQFIFQYYREEENGRGNFPPRFSGLQFPNYSSELNVNALELDDSALYLCASSPWSGGAGTKNIQYFGAGTRLSVL.

This clone has only one observation. DNA of the CDR3: TGTGCCAGCTCACCGACAGGGCTGAACACTGAAGCTTTCTTT. Its protein is CASSPTGLNTEAFF. The chain uses TRBV18 and TRBJ1-1; 7 bases are a match to TRBD1. V lost 3 bases to trimming and J lost 0 bases; unmatched junction nucleotides: 1. Germline V gene data show CDR1 as KGHSH and CDR2 as LQKENI. The CDR3 loop spans 14 amino acids.